Following are 31 T cell receptor beta chains from one sample sequenced in a study of blood T cell repertoires in COVID-19. Measured with immunoSEQ multiplex PCR; TCRdb has only the in-frame clones, and not every one. Of about 210,000 clones in the sample, about 83% were seen once. Sequencing input: PBMCs or T cells enriched from blood (not recorded which). The source is a man in his forties with acute COVID-19.

The chain couples TRBV9 to TRBJ2-7; 12 bases line up with TRBD2. The J segment lost 2 bases and the V segment lost 0 bases, leaving 0 bases of the junction unmatched. This CDR3 is built from 15 residues. Germline CDR1 reads SGDLS; CDR2 reads YYNGEE. This CDR3 reads CASSVGTSGTYEQYF. CDR3 DNA: TGTGCCAGCAGCGTAGGGACTAGCGGGACCTACGAGCAGTACTTC.

The chain links TRBV19 to TRBJ1-5; 7 nucleotides align to TRBD1. The CDR3 contains 15 residues. Trimming removed 5 bases from V and 9 bases from J; junction bases left unmatched: 13. The germline V gene encodes CDR1 LNHDA and CDR2 SQIVND (reference sequence). The CDR3 DNA reads as TGTGCCAGTAGTTCGGCCCGACAGGGACTGGGGCCCCAGCATTTT. Translated: CASSSARQGLGPQHF.

In its sample, this clone was seen a few times. The chain uses TRBV9 and TRBJ2-1; no clear D. This CDR3 has 12 amino acids. Trimming took off 3 bases at V and 8 bases at J, with 9 bases between the two ends. Germline loops: CDR1 SGDLS, CDR2 YYNGEE. The CDR3 sequence: CASSDQVDEQFF. The CDR3 DNA follows: TGTGCCAGCAGCGACCAGGTGGATGAGCAGTTCTTC.

This chain's CDR3 is CASSPPTGWPYNEQFF. DNA for the CDR3: TGTGCCAGCAGCCCACCGACAGGGTGGCCCTACAATGAGCAGTTCTTC. The chain recombines TRBV7-8 with TRBJ2-1, with 7 bases aligning to TRBD1. The trim removed 5 bases at V and 2 bases at J, leaving 9 bases unmatched. This CDR3 comprises 16 residues. Germline V gene data show CDR1 as SGHVS and CDR2 as FQNEAQ.

CDR3 region: CASGTKGQGVDTQYF. The CDR3 DNA reads as TGTGCCAGCGGCACCAAGGGACAGGGGGTAGATACGCAGTATTTT. This sequence joins TRBV3-1 (or the pseudogene TRBV3-2) and TRBJ2-3; 11 bases align to TRBD1. The J segment lost 5 bases and the V segment lost 8 bases, leaving 9 bases of the junction unmatched. Per germline, CDR1 LGHDT and CDR2 YNNKEL (reference sequence). The CDR3 runs to 15 residues.

V is TRBV28 and J is TRBJ1-1; perhaps TRBD1 as D (6 bases). V lost 2 bases, J lost 1 base, and 8 bases lay in between. The CDR3 is made up of 14 amino acids. CDR1 is MDHEN and CDR2 is SYDVKM in the germline V gene. CDR3 in amino acids: CASSLLTGNTEAFF. Written as DNA, the CDR3 is TGTGCCAGCAGTTTACTGACAGGGAACACTGAAGCTTTCTTT.

This clone was found a few times. The rearrangement joins TRBV7-2 to TRBJ2-3; 8 bases map to TRBD2. The CDR3 has 14 residues. J was trimmed by 5 bases and V by 7 bases; bases with no gene match: 8. The germline V gene encodes CDR1 SGHTA and CDR2 FQGNSA. The CDR3 DNA sequence: TGTGCCAGCAAGAGAGCGGGAGAGGTAGATACGCAGTATTTT. Its protein product is CASKRAGEVDTQYF.

The chain couples TRBV12-1 to TRBJ2-2; the table's D gene call, TRBD1, was not cross checked with the DNA. TRBV12-1 is classified as a pseudogene. This CDR3 is 15 amino acids long. CDR3 nucleotide sequence: TGTGCCAGCAACTGCCGCCCAAGGGGGCTAGCGGAGCTGTTTTTT. It codes for CASNCRPRGLAELFF.

This chain connects TRBV7-9 to TRBJ2-7; 9 positions agree with TRBD2. V dropped 3 bases and J dropped 5; count of bases not matched to a gene: 2. This CDR3 spans 13 amino acids. From germline, CDR1 is SEHNR and CDR2 FQNEAQ (reference sequence). Here the CDR3 DNA reads TGTGCCAGCAGCTTGTTAGCGGGAGACGAGCAGTACTTC. It is translated as CASSLLAGDEQYF.

This clone was observed once. This sequence joins TRBV4-1 and TRBJ2-7, with D tentatively TRBD2 (5 bases). This CDR3 has 15 residues. The germline V gene encodes CDR1 MGHRA and CDR2 YSYEKL. V lost 4 bases and J 1 base, leaving 14 bases between the germline ends. The CDR3 DNA reads TGCGCCAGCAGCCTCGGGGTAGCCGTATCCTACGAGCAGTACTTC. Protein product: CASSLGVAVSYEQYF.

This chain joins TRBV7-2 and TRBJ2-3; the match to TRBD2 covers 7 bases. The CDR3 runs 15 residues. The germline gives CDR1 SGHTA, CDR2 FQGNSA. V trimming: 4 bases; J trimming: 6 bases; junction bases outside the gene matches: 10. Here the CDR3 reads CASSSTSAGYDTQYF. CDR3 nucleotide sequence: TGTGCCAGCAGCTCCACTTCAGCGGGATATGATACGCAGTATTTT.

A few counts support this clone. The chain has TRBV27 and TRBJ1-2; D possibly corresponds to TRBD1 (5 bases). Germline lookup yields CDR1 MNHEY and CDR2 SMNVEV (reference sequence). The CDR3 contains 14 residues. The V gene lost 6 bases and the J gene lost 7 bases, with 18 bases spanning the gap. The CDR3 DNA reads as TGTGCCAGCAGCCCTGGGGGGTTCTCAGGTGGCTACACCTTC. Translation: CASSPGGFSGGYTF.

In its sample, this clone was seen once. V and J are TRBV29-1 and TRBJ2-6; 9 bases match TRBD1. The V segment lost 7 bases and the J segment 1 base; nucleotides outside the gene matches: 2. Germline values: CDR1 SQVTM, CDR2 ANQGSEA. This CDR3 has 14 amino acids. The CDR3 spells CSGGTGSGANVLTF. Written as DNA, the CDR3 is TGCAGCGGGGGGACAGGGTCTGGGGCCAACGTCCTGACTTTC.

J is TRBJ2-2 and V is TRBV16, with 7 positions matching TRBD1. J was trimmed by 4 bases and V by 6 bases; bases with no gene match: 5. The CDR3 sequence is 14 residues long. CDR1 is KGHSY and CDR2 is FQNENV in the germline V gene. The CDR3 here is CASRRQGSTGELFF. DNA for the CDR3: TGTGCCAGCAGACGACAGGGTAGCACCGGGGAGCTGTTTTTT.

This chain uses TRBV29-1 with TRBJ2-3; 8 bases are a match to TRBD1. V shed 6 bases, J shed 3 bases, and the junction held 2 bases outside the gene matches. In germline, CDR1 is SQVTM, CDR2 ANQGSEA. The CDR3 loop spans 12 amino acids. In nucleotides, the CDR3 is TGCAGCGTGACAGGGGATACAGATACGCAGTATTTT. This codes for CSVTGDTDTQYF.

This clone was counted a few times. V is TRBV7-3 and J is TRBJ2-7; possible D gene TRBD2, 5 bases. The CDR3 is 13 residues long. CDR1 SGHTA and CDR2 FQGTGA come from the germline V gene. Deletions cut 1 base from V and 5 bases from J, with 9 bases between. The CDR3 DNA reads as TGTGCCAGCAGCTTAATGGCCGGGAACGAGCAGTACTTC. Translating gives CASSLMAGNEQYF.

This rearrangement joins TRBV4-1 to TRBJ1-2; D is unresolved. This CDR3 comprises 11 residues. Germline V gives CDR1 MGHRA, CDR2 YSYEKL. The germline V and J ends were trimmed by 3 bases and 11 bases, with 10 bases remaining between them. The CDR3 DNA sequence: TGCGCCAGCAGCCAGACATTTAGGTACACCTTC. It codes for CASSQTFRYTF.

The rearrangement joins TRBV30 to TRBJ2-1; 13 bases fit TRBD2. The CDR3 is 14 residues long. J lost 8 bases, V lost 4 bases, and 5 bases had no gene match. CDR1 is GTSNPN and CDR2 is SVGIG in the germline V gene (reference sequence). The CDR3 nucleotides are TGTGCCTGGACGGGACTAGCGGGAAGGGATGAGCAGTTCTTC. It yields the protein CAWTGLAGRDEQFF.

V usage is TRBV27 and J usage is TRBJ2-1, with 9 bases matching TRBD1. The CDR3 contains 14 residues. CDR1 and CDR2 from the germline V gene are MNHEY and SMNVEV (reference sequence). After removal of 2 bases from V and 8 bases from J, the junction contained 4 bases not matched to a gene. The DNA of the CDR3 is TGTGCCAGCAGTTTAGGGACAGGGACGGATGAGCAGTTCTTC. Its translation is CASSLGTGTDEQFF.

The chain is built from TRBV15 and TRBJ1-4, with TRBD1 identical over 9 bases. Trimming removed 5 bases from V and 8 bases from J; junction bases left unmatched: 6. Germline V lookup: CDR1 LNHNV, CDR2 YYDKDF (reference sequence). The CDR3 totals 14 residues. CDR3 coding DNA: TGTGCCACCAGCCGGGACAGGGAACACGAAAAACTGTTTTTT. Its protein is CATSRDREHEKLFF.

The chain carries TRBV24-1 and TRBJ2-1; tentative D call: TRBD2 (6 bases). Germline V lookup: CDR1 KGHDR, CDR2 SFDVKD. The CDR3 is 17 residues long. Trimming shortened V by 12 bases and J by 7 bases, and 30 bases separated the two germline ends. The CDR3 here is CASPDGSFGKGFNEQFF. The CDR3 region has the DNA TGTGCCTCCCCCGACGGGAGTTTCGGAAAAGGGTTTAATGAGCAGTTCTTC.

CDR3 protein: CASSQGAGNSLFF. CDR3 sequence (DNA): TGCGCCAGCAGCCAAGGGGCCGGGAACTCACTGTTTTTT. The chain recombines TRBV4-1 with TRBJ1-4; no clear D. Germline-derived CDR1 and CDR2 are MGHRA and YSYEKL. The CDR3 runs to 13 residues. V lost 1 base to trimming and J lost 13 bases, with 13 bases between them.

The V gene is TRBV20-1, the J gene TRBJ2-7; D is undetermined. The CDR3 length is 11 residues. Germline assignment: CDR1 DFQATT and CDR2 SNEGSKA (reference sequence). V gave up 6 bases and J gave up 2 bases, with 8 bases separating them. The CDR3 protein is CSATNTYEQYF. CDR3 nucleotide sequence: TGCAGTGCCACGAACACCTACGAGCAGTACTTC.

This sequence joins TRBV27 and TRBJ1-5; tentatively, D is TRBD1 (6 bases). This CDR3 region has 14 residues. Trimming cost V 6 bases and J 0 bases, with 9 bases left between them. Germline-derived CDR1 and CDR2 are MNHEY and SMNVEV (reference sequence). The CDR3 spells CASSHRDSNQPQHF. The CDR3 region has the DNA TGTGCCAGCAGCCACAGGGATAGCAATCAGCCCCAGCATTTT.

The chain combines TRBV11-2 with TRBJ2-4; 8 positions agree with TRBD1. V was pared by 3 bases and J by 6 bases, with 4 bases of the junction left unmatched. The CDR3 extends over 14 amino acids. CDR1 SGHAT and CDR2 FQNNGV come from the germline V gene. The CDR3 sequence is CASSFSGQGNIQYF. The CDR3 nucleotides read TGTGCCAGCAGCTTTTCCGGACAGGGAAACATTCAGTACTTC. Filled out from reference TRBV11-2 and TRBJ2-4, the complete variable domain reads EAGVAQSPRYKIIEKRQSVAFWCNPISGHATLYWYQQILGQGPKLLIQFQNNGVVDDSQLPKDRFSAERLKGVDSTLKIQPAKLEDSAVYLCASSFSGQGNIQYFGAGTRLSVL.

The V and J genes are TRBV4-2 and TRBJ2-3; 9 bases are shared with TRBD2. The germline V gene encodes CDR1 LGHNA and CDR2 YNFKEQ. The CDR3 sequence is 17 residues long. The ends lost 2 bases at V and 3 bases at J; junction bases unmatched: 9. Here the CDR3 DNA reads TGTGCCAGCAGCCAACAAACCGGGACTAGCAGGACAGATACGCAGTATTTT. It is translated as CASSQQTGTSRTDTQYF.

J is TRBJ2-3 and V is TRBV10-1, with 9 bases lining up with TRBD1. The CDR3 is 15 amino acids. V shed 0 bases, J shed 8 bases, and the junction held 6 bases outside the gene matches. Germline assignment: CDR1 WNHNN and CDR2 SYGVQD (reference sequence). CDR3 amino acids: CASSESGQGRGTQYF. CDR3 coding DNA: TGCGCCAGCAGTGAGTCGGGACAGGGCCGAGGTACGCAGTATTTT.

J is TRBJ1-5 and V is TRBV4-1; no reliable D call. The CDR3 length is 15 residues. V lost 4 bases and J 7 bases, leaving 17 bases between the germline ends. CDR1 and CDR2 from the germline V gene are MGHRA and YSYEKL. The CDR3 DNA reads as TGCGCCAGCAGCCCCGCACCTGCGGGGAAACAGCCCCAGCATTTT. Amino acid sequence: CASSPAPAGKQPQHF.

V gene TRBV10-2 combines with J gene TRBJ2-5; a possible D gene is TRBD2 (6 bases). V shed 9 bases and J shed 3 bases, with 11 bases lying between them. The length of the CDR3 is 12 residues. The germline gives CDR1 WSHSY, CDR2 SAAADI. The CDR3 is CASRDLKETQYF. CDR3 coding DNA: TGCGCCAGTCGGGACTTAAAAGAGACCCAGTACTTC.

The J gene is TRBJ2-1, the V gene TRBV24-1, with TRBD2 matching over 7 bases. Germline CDR1 is KGHDR and CDR2 is SFDVKD. J was trimmed by 9 bases and V by 10 bases; bases with no gene match: 14. The CDR3 contains 14 residues. The CDR3 protein is CATPVGLRLGEQFF. CDR3 sequence (DNA): TGTGCCACACCCGTGGGACTAAGGCTGGGTGAGCAGTTCTTC.

This chain uses TRBV9 with TRBJ2-1, with a tentative D call TRBD2 (6 bases). Germline CDR1 and CDR2: SGDLS and YYNGEE. There are 16 residues in the CDR3. Trimming cost V 4 bases and J 0 bases, with 14 bases left between them. The CDR3 nucleotides are TGTGCCAGCAGCCCCAGAACCGGGAGCTCCTACAATGAGCAGTTCTTC. Translation gives CASSPRTGSSYNEQFF.